This T cell receptor beta chain was retrieved from a study of blood T cell repertoires in COVID-19 (dated by TCRdb to the early 2020s). Turning to the overall study: Samples from collaborators originated in the United States, Italy and Spain and spanned both the acute and convalescent phases of COVID-19. The prospective study material was composed of cDNA or gDNA derived from T cells, B-cell-depleted T cells, or PBMCs. Deeply sampled blood TCRbeta repertoires from subjects exposed to, actively infected with, or recovered from COVID-19 were included in the dataset. A freely available public database, intended as a resource for researchers studying the immune response to SARS-CoV-2, is where the repertoires were released. Samples came from the ongoing ImmuneRACE study (first 160 participants) plus 1,254 subjects from 6 global collaborators. Nearly every sample came with metadata listing a de-identified subject ID, COVID-19 status, age in years and sex. HLA class I and class II types, where available, came from metadata supplied by the sample provider rather than from assay-based typing.

Collaborating institutions collected whole blood in K2EDTA tubes following their own protocols. For TCRbeta analysis, collaborators shipped samples in one of three forms: frozen whole blood, isolated PBMCs, or DNA extracted from either of those sample types. From the cysteine up to the phenylalanine, the CDR3 has a length of 14 residues. Only the CDR3 DNA stays, 42 bases, in frame from base 1. The germline V gene (reference sequence) supplies CDR1 LNHDA and CDR2 SQIVND. At the junction V is shortened by 7 bases and J by 3 bases; bases outside the gene matches: 8. With regard to this clone: Its antigen target is currently unknown. Per-base qualities were not stored, and no clone one base away is much larger.

General conclusions and limits of the study: The amount of clinical and demographic metadata varied by source and participant and was provided uncurated.

The immunoSEQ Assay, a bias-controlled multiplex PCR, was used to amplify TCRbeta CDR3 regions from genomic DNA. Under the source paper's analysis protocol: Nucleated cell counts per sample were estimated from amplification of reference gene primers within the assay. To quantify the absolute abundance of each unique TCRbeta CDR3 rearrangement, sequence reads were collapsed and filtered. For each sample, productive Simpson clonality was calculated by taking the square root of Simpson's diversity index across productive rearrangements. TCRdb re-hosts the immuneACCESS table, in-frame sequences only. Its copies lack some clones; in the studies checked, an unresolved V gene accounts for under half of them, and the cause for the rest is not known. Clonal size and the V and J genes are those of that table, whereas D and trimming came from the DNA. The sample yields around 200,000 clones; 83% were counted once. Clones ranked in the top ten supply about 2.3% of the sample.

What was sequenced was peripheral blood. This clonotype was obtained from a woman in her forties with active or convalescent COVID-19. This receptor chain uses TRBV19 and TRBJ1-1; TRBD1 agrees with 7 junctional bases. The base sequence is TGTGCCAGTACCCCCCAAGGGGGCGACACTGAAGCTTTCTTT. Its translation reads: CASTPQGGDTEAFF.